Ten or more counts support the clone carrying this T cell receptor beta chain. The data derive from a study of early T cells in non-severe SARS-CoV-2 infection. MiXCR, applied by TCRdb to the 5' RACE reads, yields one record per CDR3 protein. The sample yields approximately 90,000 distinct CDR3 sequences, less than 15% seen once. V was clipped by 5 bases and J by 10 bases, with 14 bases between them. The CDR3 has 12 amino acids. The germline CDR1 and CDR2 sequences are LNHDA and SQIVND (reference sequence). This sequence joins TRBV19 and TRBJ1-2; tentatively, D is TRBD1 (5 bases). Sequences were derived from whole blood, sampled at baseline. The receptor comes from an adult who was a healthcare worker with PCR-confirmed SARS-CoV-2 infection or an uninfected control (not recorded which). The DNA for the CDR3 is TGTGCCAGTAGTGGCCACCCCGGGGCCTACACCTTC. This encodes CASSGHPGAYTF. Using reference TRBV19 and TRBJ1-2 for the parts outside the CDR3, the full variable domain is DGGITQSPKYLFRKEGQNVTLSCEQNLNHDAMYWYRQDPGQGLRLIYYSQIVNDFQKGDIAEGYSVSREKKESFPLTVTSAQKNPTAFYLCASSGHPGAYTFGSGTRLTVV.